Below are 26 T cell receptor beta chains sequenced from a single sample in a study of cytotoxic CD8 clonotypes in ibrutinib-treated CLL. Sequencing was performed with immunoSEQ multiplex PCR; in TCRdb, only in-frame clones are kept and a portion is missing. The table has about 120,000 clones, about 50% seen once. The source was PBMCs, collected after 24 months of ibrutinib treatment. The receptors derive from a human donor with chronic lymphocytic leukemia.

In this sample, this clone turned up a few times. The chain carries TRBV11-3 and TRBJ1-2, with TRBD1 identical over 8 bases. V lost 0 bases, J lost 7 bases, and 7 bases stayed unmatched. Looked up from germline, CDR1 is SGHNT and CDR2 is YENEEA. This CDR3 contains 15 residues. As DNA, the CDR3 is TGTGCCAGCAGCTTAGAAAACCCAGGGGGCGGTGGCTACACCTTC. Protein product: CASSLENPGGGGYTF.

This clone was counted only a few times. The chain has TRBV18 and TRBJ1-3; D is uncertain. The CDR3 runs to 18 residues. V was trimmed by 1 base and J by 0 bases, leaving 16 bases between them. Germline CDR1 reads KGHSH; CDR2 reads LQKENI. The CDR3 reads CASSPRQSEGRSGNTIYF. The CDR3, as DNA: TGTGCCAGCTCACCACGGCAATCAGAGGGCCGCTCTGGAAACACCATATATTTT.

As concerns this clone: Different DNA sequences within this sample yield the same CDR3. The chain carries TRBV7-8 and TRBJ1-5; TRBD1 is a possible D gene (5 bases). Trimming pared 1 base from V and 1 base from J, leaving 11 bases between. The V gene's germline CDR1 is SGHVS and CDR2 FQNEAQ. The CDR3 consists of 16 residues. Here the CDR3 DNA reads TGTGCCAGCAGCTTAGTTGGGGGAGGCAGCAATCAGCCCCAGCATTTT. Its translation: CASSLVGGGSNQPQHF.

The chain carries TRBV7-2 and TRBJ2-2; no clear D gene. V was cut by 5 bases and J by 2 bases, with 9 bases left in between. Germline CDR1 and CDR2: SGHTA and FQGNSA. This CDR3 comprises 14 residues. The CDR3 loop is CASSLRANTGELFF. The CDR3 DNA is TGTGCCAGCAGCCTCCGGGCTAACACCGGGGAGCTGTTTTTT. The complete variable domain, with remaining parts taken from reference TRBV7-2 and TRBJ2-2, reads GAGVSQSPSNKVTEKGKDVELRCDPISGHTALYWYRQSLGQGLEFLIYFQGNSAPDKSGLPSDRFSAERTGGSVSTLTIQRTQQEDSAVYLCASSLRANTGELFFGEGSRLTVL.

This rearrangement joins TRBV6-5 to TRBJ1-6, with 8 bases aligning to TRBD1. The CDR3 consists of 15 residues. Germline V CDR1 and CDR2: MNHEY, SVGAGI. J gave up 10 bases and V 4 bases, and 9 bases lay outside the gene matches. The CDR3 region is CASSSPGQGASPLHF. The CDR3 nucleotides are TGTGCCAGCAGTTCGCCCGGACAGGGAGCGTCACCCCTCCACTTT.

V usage is TRBV5-1 and J usage is TRBJ2-7; the match to TRBD1 covers 8 bases. The germline V gene encodes CDR1 SGHRS and CDR2 YFSETQ. The CDR3 is made up of 14 amino acids. V dropped 3 bases and J dropped 3; count of bases not matched to a gene: 5. CDR3: CASSSTGVYYEQYF. CDR3 DNA: TGCGCCAGCAGCTCGACAGGGGTGTACTACGAGCAGTACTTC.

The rearrangement joins TRBV30 to TRBJ1-2; D unclear. Germline V lookup: CDR1 GTSNPN, CDR2 SVGIG (reference sequence). CDR3 length equals 11 residues. V dropped 0 bases and J dropped 7 bases, with 6 bases sitting between them. The CDR3 DNA reads as TGTGCCTGGAGTGTACGGGGTGGCTACACCTTC. Residues: CAWSVRGGYTF.

This chain connects TRBV30 to TRBJ2-1, with D perhaps matching TRBD2 (5 bases). CDR1 GTSNPN and CDR2 SVGIG come from the germline V gene (reference sequence). The V and J ends lost 3 bases and 6 bases respectively, with 12 bases between them. CDR3 length: 13 residues. In DNA form, the CDR3 reads TGTGCCTGGAGCCGGGGAGAGTCCAATGAGCAGTTCTTC. The encoded protein is CAWSRGESNEQFF.

The chain links TRBV4-2 to TRBJ2-7, with TRBD2 matching 12 bases. Germline loops: CDR1 LGHNA, CDR2 YNFKEQ. V lost 4 bases, J lost 1 base, and 11 bases stayed unmatched. The CDR3 spans 18 residues. The CDR3 DNA follows: TGTGCCAGCAGCCTTTCTAGCGGGGGGGCCCTCCGGTCCTACGAGCAGTACTTC. Translated, it gives CASSLSSGGALRSYEQYF.

This clone came up a few times. The CDR3 DNA reads TGTGCCAGCAGTTTATTTCAGGGCGGTGGCAATGAGCAGTTCTTC. Residues: CASSLFQGGGNEQFF. The genes are TRBV27 and TRBJ2-1; TRBD1 is a possible D gene (5 bases). V was shortened by 1 base and J by 6 bases, with 13 bases between the two germline ends. The CDR3 contains 15 residues. CDR1 MNHEY and CDR2 SMNVEV come from the germline V gene (reference sequence).

This sequence joins TRBV23-1 and TRBJ2-3; 8 nucleotides match TRBD2. TRBV23-1 is flagged as an ORF with uncertain function. J gave up 4 bases and V 5 bases, and 8 bases lay outside the gene matches. The CDR3 consists of 15 residues. The CDR3 is CASSRRRGASDTQYF. DNA of the CDR3: TGCGCCAGCAGTAGAAGGCGGGGGGCCTCAGATACGCAGTATTTT.

This clone was seen more than once but under ten times. The V gene is TRBV5-1, the J gene TRBJ2-7, with 7 nucleotides matching TRBD2. This CDR3 region has 14 residues. Per the germline V gene, CDR1 is SGHRS and CDR2 is YFSETQ. J lost 4 bases, V lost 3 bases, and 7 bases had no gene match. The DNA for the CDR3 is TGCGCCAGCAGCTACGGGGGGTTCTCGTACGAGCAGTACTTC. It specifies CASSYGGFSYEQYF.

CDR3 residues: CASSFGQGREQYF. CDR3 coding DNA: TGTGCCAGCAGCTTCGGTCAGGGTAGAGAGCAGTACTTC. The genes are TRBV7-2 and TRBJ2-7; D possibly corresponds to TRBD1 (5 bases). Germline V gene lookup returns CDR1 SGHTA and CDR2 FQGNSA. The ends were cut back, 3 bases at V and 7 bases at J, with 13 bases in the middle. The CDR3 is made up of 13 amino acids. Full variable domain (rest looked up from reference TRBV7-2 and TRBJ2-7): GAGVSQSPSNKVTEKGKDVELRCDPISGHTALYWYRQSLGQGLEFLIYFQGNSAPDKSGLPSDRFSAERTGGSVSTLTIQRTQQEDSAVYLCASSFGQGREQYFGPGTRLTVT.

The genes are TRBV7-3 and TRBJ1-1; tentative D call: TRBD1 (5 bases). The CDR3 totals 15 residues. Per germline, CDR1 SGHTA and CDR2 FQGTGA. V was trimmed by 5 bases and J by 4 bases, leaving 17 bases between them. The CDR3 nucleotides read TGTGCCAGCAGCCCCCACCCGGCAAGGGGCACTGAAGCTTTCTTT. Amino acid sequence: CASSPHPARGTEAFF.

The chain is built from TRBV30 and TRBJ2-6; D is unresolved. The CDR3 runs 14 residues. V was trimmed by 5 bases and J by 0 bases, leaving 8 bases between them. The V gene's germline CDR1 is GTSNPN and CDR2 SVGIG (reference sequence). This CDR3 reads CAWLLISGANVLTF. The CDR3 coding sequence is TGTGCCTGGTTACTAATCTCTGGGGCCAACGTCCTGACTTTC. The full variable domain, completed using reference TRBV30 and TRBJ2-6, is SQTIHQWPATLVQPVGSPLSLECTVEGTSNPNLYWYRQAAGRGLQLLFYSVGIGQISSEVPQNLSASRPQDRQFILSSKKLLLSDSGFYLCAWLLISGANVLTFGAGSRLTVL.

V usage is TRBV21-1 and J usage is TRBJ1-4. TRBV21-1 is classified as a pseudogene. CDR3 length: 15 amino acids. In nucleotides, the CDR3 is TGTGCCAGCAGCAAGAGGGTGGATGCTAATGAAAAACTGTTTTTT. This codes for CASSKRVDANEKLFF.

The genes are TRBV5-1 and TRBJ2-5, with a weak D call TRBD1 (5 bases). There are 14 residues in the CDR3. The germline V gene has CDR1 SGHRS and CDR2 YFSETQ. V shed 0 bases and J shed 4 bases, with 10 bases lying between them. The CDR3 DNA reads as TGCGCCAGCAGCTTGGCCAGGCAGGGAGAGACCCAGTACTTC. Protein: CASSLARQGETQYF.

This chain joins TRBV6-6 and TRBJ1-5; D is possibly TRBD1 (5 bases). The ends were cut back, 5 bases at V and 6 bases at J, with 17 bases in the middle. Germline CDR1 reads MNHNY; CDR2 reads SVGAGI (reference sequence). The length of the CDR3 is 15 residues. DNA of the CDR3: TGTGCCAGCAGTGTGGGAGGGGCAGCGAGTCAGCCCCAGCATTTT. It is translated as CASSVGGAASQPQHF.

The chain is built from TRBV28 and TRBJ1-2; 10 nucleotides match TRBD1. From germline, CDR1 is MDHEN and CDR2 SYDVKM. Trimming at V came to 1 base and at J to 2 bases, leaving 4 bases not matched to a gene. The CDR3 extends over 16 amino acids. CDR3 sequence: CASSLSGGQGNYGYTF. The CDR3 nucleotides read TGTGCCAGCAGTTTATCGGGGGGACAGGGGAACTATGGCTACACCTTC.

This clone was detected a few times. The chain combines TRBV19 with TRBJ1-1; D uncertain. The V gene lost 4 bases and the J gene lost 7 bases, with 13 bases spanning the gap. The CDR3 is made up of 13 amino acids. CDR1 is LNHDA, CDR2 SQIVND, per germline (reference sequence). The DNA for the CDR3 is TGTGCCAGTAGTAGGTCGAGAGGAGTTGAAGCTTTCTTT. Its translation: CASSRSRGVEAFF.

This clone was recorded at least ten times. The chain combines TRBV27 with TRBJ1-2; D is unresolved. The length of the CDR3 is 13 residues. In germline, CDR1 is MNHEY, CDR2 SMNVEV (reference sequence). Trimming shortened V by 0 bases and J by 6 bases, and 8 bases separated the two germline ends. CDR3 in amino acids: CASSLSPRDGYTF. The CDR3 bases are TGTGCCAGCAGTTTATCCCCGAGGGATGGCTACACCTTC.

The chain uses TRBV6-5 and TRBJ2-5, with a weak D call TRBD2 (5 bases). V was cut by 7 bases and J by 0 bases, with 6 bases left in between. This CDR3 contains 12 residues. The germline CDR1 and CDR2 sequences are MNHEY and SVGAGI. The CDR3 DNA is TGTGCCAGCAAACTAGACCAAGAGACCCAGTACTTC. This translates into CASKLDQETQYF.

The chain joins TRBV11-2 to TRBJ2-7; 11 bases align to TRBD1. V lost 6 bases to trimming and J lost 4 bases; unmatched junction nucleotides: 11. The germline V gene encodes CDR1 SGHAT and CDR2 FQNNGV. This CDR3 spans 16 amino acids. In DNA form, the CDR3 reads TGTGCCAGCAGGTCAAAATCCGGGACAGGGGGGTACGAGCAGTACTTC. Translating gives CASRSKSGTGGYEQYF.

In its sample, this clone was seen a few times. Here the CDR3 reads CASRIAGGPGELFF. The CDR3 DNA is TGTGCCAGCAGGATAGCGGGGGGGCCCGGGGAGCTGTTTTTT. The chain carries TRBV6-5 and TRBJ2-2; 11 bases fit TRBD2. Germline V lookup: CDR1 MNHEY, CDR2 SVGAGI. Trimming took 6 bases from V and 6 from J; bases not matched to a gene: 3. The CDR3 runs to 14 residues.

This sequence joins TRBV7-2 and TRBJ1-6; no firm D call. The V end lost 6 bases, the J end lost 7 bases, and 16 bases lay between the germline ends. This CDR3 comprises 15 residues. CDR1 is SGHTA and CDR2 is FQGNSA in the germline V gene. The CDR3 bases are TGTGCCAGCAGTTTACTTGGGCAGTCAAATTCACCCCTCCACTTT. Translating it yields CASSLLGQSNSPLHF.

The chain uses TRBV2 and TRBJ2-1, with TRBD1 as a possible D gene (6 bases). The ends were cut back, 3 bases at V and 1 base at J, with 7 bases in the middle. The CDR3 is made up of 14 amino acids. Germline V CDR1 and CDR2: SNHLY, FYNNEI. The chain's CDR3 is CASSDQGSYNEQFF. The CDR3 nucleotides read TGTGCCAGCAGTGACCAGGGGTCCTACAATGAGCAGTTCTTC.